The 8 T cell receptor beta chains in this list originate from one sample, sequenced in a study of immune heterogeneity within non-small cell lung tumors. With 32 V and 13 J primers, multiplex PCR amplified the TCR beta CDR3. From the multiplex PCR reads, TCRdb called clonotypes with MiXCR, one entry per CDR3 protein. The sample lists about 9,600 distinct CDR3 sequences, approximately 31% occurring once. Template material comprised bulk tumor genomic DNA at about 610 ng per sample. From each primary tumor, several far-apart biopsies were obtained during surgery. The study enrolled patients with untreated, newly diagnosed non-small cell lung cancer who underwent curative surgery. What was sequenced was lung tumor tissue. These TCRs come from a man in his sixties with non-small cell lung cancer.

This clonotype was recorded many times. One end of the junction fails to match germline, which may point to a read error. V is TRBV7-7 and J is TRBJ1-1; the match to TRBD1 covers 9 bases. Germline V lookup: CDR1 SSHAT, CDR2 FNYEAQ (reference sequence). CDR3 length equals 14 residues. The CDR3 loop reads CASRLTGGWTEAFF. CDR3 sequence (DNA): TGTGCTAGCAGACTAACAGGGGGCTGGACTGAAGCTTTCTTT.

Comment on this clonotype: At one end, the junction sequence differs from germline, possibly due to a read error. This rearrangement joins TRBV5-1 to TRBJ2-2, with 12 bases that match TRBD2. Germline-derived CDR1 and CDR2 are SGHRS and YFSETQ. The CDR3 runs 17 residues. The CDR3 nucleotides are TGCTCCAGCAGCTTGAAACTAGCGGGAGGAAGGACCGGGGGGCTGTTTTTT. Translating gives CSSSLKLAGGRTGGLFF.

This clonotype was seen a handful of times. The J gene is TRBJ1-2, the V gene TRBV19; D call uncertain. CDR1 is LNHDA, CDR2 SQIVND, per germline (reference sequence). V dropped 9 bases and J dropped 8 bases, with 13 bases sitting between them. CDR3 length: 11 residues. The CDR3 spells CASREGFGYTF. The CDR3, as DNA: TGTGCCAGCCGGGAGGGATTCGGCTACACCTTC.

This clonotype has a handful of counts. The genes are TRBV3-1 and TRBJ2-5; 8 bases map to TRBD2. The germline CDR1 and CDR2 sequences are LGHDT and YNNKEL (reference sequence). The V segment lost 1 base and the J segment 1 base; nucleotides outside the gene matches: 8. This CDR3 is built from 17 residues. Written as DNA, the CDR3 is TGTGCCAGCAGCCAAGCCAAACAGCGGGAGCCCCAAGAGACCCAGTACTTC. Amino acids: CASSQAKQREPQETQYF.

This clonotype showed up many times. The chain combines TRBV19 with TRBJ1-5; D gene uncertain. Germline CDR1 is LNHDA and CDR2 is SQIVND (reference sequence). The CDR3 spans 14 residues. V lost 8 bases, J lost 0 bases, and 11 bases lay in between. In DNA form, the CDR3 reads TGTGCCAGTGGCCCTGGTTATAGCAATCAGCCCCAGCATTTT. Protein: CASGPGYSNQPQHF.

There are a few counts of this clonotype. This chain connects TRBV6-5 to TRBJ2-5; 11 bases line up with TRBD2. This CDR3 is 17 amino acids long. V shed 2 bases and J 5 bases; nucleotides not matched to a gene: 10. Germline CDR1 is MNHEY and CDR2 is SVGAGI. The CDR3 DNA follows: TGTGCCAGCAGTTACGGGCTAGCGGGAGGAGTATACGAGACCCAGTACTTC. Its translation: CASSYGLAGGVYETQYF.

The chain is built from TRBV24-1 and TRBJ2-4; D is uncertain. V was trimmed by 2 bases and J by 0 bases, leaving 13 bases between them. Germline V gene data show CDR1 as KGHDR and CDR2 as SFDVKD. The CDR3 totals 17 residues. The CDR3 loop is CATSDSVGDLAKNIQYF. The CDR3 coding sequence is TGTGCCACCAGTGATTCGGTGGGCGATCTAGCCAAAAACATTCAGTACTTC.

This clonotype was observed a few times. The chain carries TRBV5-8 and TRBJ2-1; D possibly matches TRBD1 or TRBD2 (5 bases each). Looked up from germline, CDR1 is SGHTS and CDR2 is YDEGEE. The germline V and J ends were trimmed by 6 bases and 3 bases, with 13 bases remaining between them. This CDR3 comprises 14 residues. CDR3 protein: CASKEDKSYNEQFF. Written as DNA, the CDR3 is TGTGCCAGCAAGGAGGACAAGAGCTACAATGAGCAGTTCTTC.